The sequence of this TCR beta chain was determined in a study of Ad26.COV2.S vaccination and SARS-CoV-2 variants. The method was immunoSEQ multiplex PCR; TCRdb's version includes in-frame clones alone and lacks a portion of them. This table holds 250,000 or so clones, roughly 87% found once. Stated treatment: about 20 received Ad26.COV2.S at low or high dose, single or two shots; roughly five received placebo; per-sample allocation not given. Repertoires come from day 63 after the first vaccine or placebo injection. The V end was cut by 1 base, the J end by 7 bases, with 19 bases between. Germline V gene sequence: CDR1 SGHTA, CDR2 FQGNSA. The CDR3 covers 17 residues.

The sequence came from a person between 18 and 60 years old who received the Ad26.COV2.S COVID-19 vaccine or a placebo. The chain recombines TRBV7-2 with TRBJ2-2; D possibly corresponds to TRBD2 (6 bases). This specimen was peripheral blood, taken in a trial of Ad26.COV2.S vaccine versus placebo. The CDR3 sequence: CASSLEVGSGGYGELFF. The DNA for the CDR3 is TGTGCCAGCAGCTTAGAGGTGGGGTCAGGAGGGTACGGGGAGCTGTTTTTT.